These T cell receptor beta chains were read from a single sample in a study of blood T cell repertoires in COVID-19. The protocol was immunoSEQ multiplex PCR, while the TCRdb copy is restricted to in-frame clones and leaves out a portion. Of roughly 200,000 clones detected, under 80% appear once; the ten largest clones hold roughly 14%. Material for sequencing was peripheral blood. All receptors derive from a man in his fifties who had recovered from COVID-19. Both conserved end residues are part of each CDR3. D genes are given only for firm matches. Not every row has a clone size; where given, it reads once, few, many or a size class.

size | J | D | V | DNA | CDR3
- | TRBJ2-7 | TRBD1 | TRBV19 | TGTGCCAGTCAAGAGGGGGCGTTTGGATCGAACGAGCAGTACTTC | CASQEGAFGSNEQYF
- | TRBJ2-7 | TRBD1 | TRBV6-1 | TGTGCCAGCAGTGGATCAGGGACAGGGCAGACCTACGAGCAGTACTTC | CASSGSGTGQTYEQYF
- | TRBJ2-3 | TRBD2 | TRBV6-2/TRBV6-3 | TGTGCCAGCAGTTTTTTAGCGGGAGGCCCGAGCACAGATACGCAGTATTTT | CASSFLAGGPSTDTQYF
- | TRBJ2-3 | - | TRBV7-6 | TGTGCCAGCAGCCCGAGGGGAGGCGGCACAGATACGCAGTATTTT | CASSPRGGGTDTQYF
- | TRBJ2-4 | - | TRBV28 | TGTGCCAGCACTACCCCTGGCGGACAGGCCAAAAACATTCAGTACTTC | CASTTPGGQAKNIQYF
- | TRBJ2-7 | TRBD2 | TRBV14 | TGTGCCAGCAGCCAAGAGAGAAGTTCGGGACCGGGGGGCTCCTACGAGCAGTACTTC | CASSQERSSGPGGSYEQYF
- | TRBJ1-2 | TRBD1 | TRBV30 | TGTGCCTGGGGACAGGATTATGGCTACACCTTC | CAWGQDYGYTF
- | TRBJ2-7 | - | TRBV28 | TGTGCCAGCAGTTTAACGGGAAACTACGAGCAGTACTTC | CASSLTGNYEQYF
- | TRBJ2-1 | TRBD2 | TRBV19 | TGTGCCAGTAGTTTTGGACTAGCGTCGAATGAGCAGTTCTTC | CASSFGLASNEQFF
- | TRBJ2-1 | TRBD2 | TRBV5-4 | TGTGCCAGCAGCACGGGGACTAGCGGGAGGGCCTTCTACAATGAGCAGTTCTTC | CASSTGTSGRAFYNEQFF
- | TRBJ2-3 | - | TRBV2 | TGTGCCAGCAGTGAAGGGCTTCAGGATACGCAGTATTTT | CASSEGLQDTQYF
- | TRBJ2-1 | - | TRBV2 | TGTGCCAGCAGTGAATTACAGGGTTCCTACAATGAGCAGTTCTTC | CASSELQGSYNEQFF
- | TRBJ2-4 | - | TRBV28 | TGTGCCAGCAGTTTTGCGGGATCGGGAAACATTCAGTACTTC | CASSFAGSGNIQYF
many | TRBJ1-2 | - | TRBV4-1 | TGCGCCAGCAGCCAAGATAAGCGGGCAGGCTATGGCTACACCTTC | CASSQDKRAGYGYTF